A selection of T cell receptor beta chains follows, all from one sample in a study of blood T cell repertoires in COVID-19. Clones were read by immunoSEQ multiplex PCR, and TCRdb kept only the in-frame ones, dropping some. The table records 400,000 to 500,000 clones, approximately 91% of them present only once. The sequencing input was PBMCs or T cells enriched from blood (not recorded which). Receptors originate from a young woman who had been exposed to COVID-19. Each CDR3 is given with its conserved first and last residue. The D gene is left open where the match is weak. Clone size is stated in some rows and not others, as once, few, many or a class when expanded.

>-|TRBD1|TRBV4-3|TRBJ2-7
CASSQGGTGYEQYF
TGCGCCAGCAGCCAAGGGGGGACAGGGTACGAGCAGTACTTC
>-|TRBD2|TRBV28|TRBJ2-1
CASSPPRLTAGGNLKYNEQFF
TGTGCCAGCAGTCCCCCTCGTCTTACGGCGGGAGGGAACTTAAAGTACAATGAGCAGTTCTTC
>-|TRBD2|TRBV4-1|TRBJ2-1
CASSQMGLAGQFF
TGCGCCAGCAGCCAAATGGGACTAGCGGGGCAGTTCTTC
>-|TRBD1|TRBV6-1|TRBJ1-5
CASSERDSYQPQHF
TGTGCCAGCAGTGAGAGGGACAGCTATCAGCCCCAGCATTTT
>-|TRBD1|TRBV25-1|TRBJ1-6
CASTSTGTYNSPLHF
TGTGCCAGCACTTCGACAGGGACCTATAATTCACCCCTCCACTTT
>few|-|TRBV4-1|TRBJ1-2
CASSQDQFANYGYTF
TGCGCCAGCAGCCAAGACCAGTTTGCTAACTATGGCTACACCTTC
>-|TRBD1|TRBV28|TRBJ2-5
CASSTDRDRDQETQYF
TGTGCCAGCAGTACAGACCGGGACAGGGACCAAGAGACCCAGTACTTC
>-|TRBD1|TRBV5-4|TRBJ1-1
CASSNLQGRPVTEAFF
TGTGCCAGCAGCAACCTACAGGGGAGGCCCGTGACTGAAGCTTTCTTT
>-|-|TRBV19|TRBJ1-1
CASLIRGNTEAFF
TGTGCCAGCCTAATAAGAGGGAACACTGAAGCTTTCTTT
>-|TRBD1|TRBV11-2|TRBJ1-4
CASSLARDRGYEKLFF
TGTGCCAGCAGCTTAGCCCGGGACAGGGGTTATGAAAAACTGTTTTTT
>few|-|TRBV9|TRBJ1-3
CASSDRPTAPSSGNTIYF
TGTGCCAGCAGCGATAGACCGACAGCTCCGAGCTCTGGAAACACCATATATTTT
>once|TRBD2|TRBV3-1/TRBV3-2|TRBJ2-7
CASSQVSGRSYEQYF
TGTGCCAGCAGCCAAGTTAGCGGGAGATCGTACGAGCAGTACTTC
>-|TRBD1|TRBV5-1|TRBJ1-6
CASSLGQGILSSPLHF
TGCGCCAGCAGCCTCGGACAGGGAATATTAAGTTCACCCCTCCACTTT
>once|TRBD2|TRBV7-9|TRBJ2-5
CASSARTSGETQYF
TGTGCCAGCAGTGCAAGGACTAGCGGGGAGACCCAGTACTTC
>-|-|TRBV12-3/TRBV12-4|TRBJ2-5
CASRHRVGETQYF
TGTGCCAGCAGACACAGGGTTGGAGAGACCCAGTACTTC
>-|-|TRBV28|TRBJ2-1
CASSRPPDRWVGNEQFF
TGTGCCAGCAGCCGTCCCCCCGACAGGTGGGTGGGCAATGAGCAGTTCTTC
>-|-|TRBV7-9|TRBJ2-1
CASSPPAGYEQFF
TGTGCCAGCAGCCCCCCGGCGGGCTATGAGCAGTTCTTC
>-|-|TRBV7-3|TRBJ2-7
CASSLEQGSYEQYF
TGTGCCAGCAGCTTAGAACAGGGAAGCTACGAGCAGTACTTC
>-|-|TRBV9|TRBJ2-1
CASSVQGLEQFF
TGTGCCAGCAGCGTCCAGGGGCTAGAGCAGTTCTTC
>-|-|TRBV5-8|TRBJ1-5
CASSPGGVSNQPQHF
TGTGCCAGCAGCCCGGGGGGGGTCAGCAATCAGCCCCAGCATTTT
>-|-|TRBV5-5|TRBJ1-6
CASSHDGYNSPLHF
TGTGCCAGCAGCCATGACGGGTATAATTCACCCCTCCACTTT
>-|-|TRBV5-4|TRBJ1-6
CASSLVGGNSPLHF
TGTGCCAGCAGCTTGGTCGGGGGGAATTCACCCCTCCACTTT
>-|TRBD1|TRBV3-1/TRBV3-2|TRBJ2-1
CASSQDGQGANYYNEQFF
TGTGCCAGCAGCCAGGATGGACAGGGGGCCAACTACTACAATGAGCAGTTCTTC
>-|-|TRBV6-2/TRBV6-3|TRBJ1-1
CASSYNREPGLGNSFF
TGTGCCAGCAGTTATAATAGGGAGCCCGGCCTCGGAAATTCTTTCTTT